The sequence of this T cell receptor (beta chain) was determined in a study of blood T cell repertoires in COVID-19. Method: immunoSEQ multiplex PCR; TCRdb's copy keeps in-frame clones and lacks some. The repertoire holds 150,000 to 200,000 clones, with 88% as singletons. V lost 1 base, J lost 3 bases, and 6 bases lay in between. Germline values: CDR1 SEHNR, CDR2 FQNEAQ (reference sequence). The CDR3 covers 14 residues. The rearrangement links TRBV7-9 to TRBJ2-2; no firm D call. This clonotype was obtained from a human donor in a cohort sampled during active COVID-19. Source material: peripheral blood. The CDR3 DNA follows: TGTGCCAGCAGCTTAGAATCTTACACCGGGGAGCTGTTTTTT. Protein product: CASSLESYTGELFF.